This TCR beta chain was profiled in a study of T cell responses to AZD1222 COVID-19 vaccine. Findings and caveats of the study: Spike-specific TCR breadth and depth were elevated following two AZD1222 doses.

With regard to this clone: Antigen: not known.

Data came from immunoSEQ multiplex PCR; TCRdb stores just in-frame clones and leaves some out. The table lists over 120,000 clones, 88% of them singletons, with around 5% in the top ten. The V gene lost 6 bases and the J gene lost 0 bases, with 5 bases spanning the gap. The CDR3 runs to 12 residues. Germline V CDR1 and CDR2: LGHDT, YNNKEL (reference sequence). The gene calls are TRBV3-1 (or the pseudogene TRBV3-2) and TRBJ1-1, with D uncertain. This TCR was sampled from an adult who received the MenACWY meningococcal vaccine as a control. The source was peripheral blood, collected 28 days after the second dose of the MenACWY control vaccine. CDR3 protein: CASSGMNTEAFF. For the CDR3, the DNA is TGTGCCAGCAGTGGGATGAACACTGAAGCTTTCTTT.